This entry concerns a single T cell receptor beta chain. What it recognizes is unknown. Trimming took 0 bases from V and 11 from J; bases not matched to a gene: 12. CDR3 length: 16 residues. Germline-derived CDR1 and CDR2 are MNHEY and SVGAGI. This entry belongs to a study of cytotoxic CD8 clonotypes in ibrutinib-treated CLL. Background on the study: There were, on average, approximately 260,000 productive templates and over 80,000 productive rearrangements per sample. General observations from the study: Sampling schedules were unmatched across sustained-remission and progressing patients. Starting clonality was above that of age-matched healthy donors and tracked circulating CD8+ T-cell counts.

Clones were sequenced by immunoSEQ multiplex PCR, and TCRdb holds only the in-frame ones, with some missing. This table holds hundreds of thousands of clones, under 80% found once. This specimen was PBMCs, taken after 24 months of ibrutinib treatment. The chain uses TRBV6-5 and TRBJ1-3, with 8 bases matching TRBD1. The TCR was taken from a human donor with chronic lymphocytic leukemia. CDR3 region: CASSYSRWNRGSAIYF. CDR3 coding DNA: TGTGCCAGCAGTTACTCGAGGTGGAACAGGGGGTCCGCCATATATTTT.